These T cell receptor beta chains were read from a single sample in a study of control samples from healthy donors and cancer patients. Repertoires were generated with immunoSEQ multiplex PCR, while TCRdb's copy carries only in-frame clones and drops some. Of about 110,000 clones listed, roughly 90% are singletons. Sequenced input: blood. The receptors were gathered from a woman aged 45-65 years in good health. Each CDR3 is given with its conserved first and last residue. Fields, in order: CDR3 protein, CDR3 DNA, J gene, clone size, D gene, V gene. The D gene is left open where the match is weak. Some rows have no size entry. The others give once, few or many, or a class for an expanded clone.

CASSDFFGGSWDGYTF | TGTGCCAGCAGTGATTTCTTTGGGGGCAGTTGGGATGGCTACACCTTC | TRBJ1-2 | few | NA | TRBV14
CASSLDRGSYNEQFF | TGTGCCAGCAGCCTAGACAGGGGGTCCTACAATGAGCAGTTCTTC | TRBJ2-1 | NA | TRBD1 | TRBV6-5
CASTHLSGTDTELFF | TGTGCCAGCACTCACCTAAGCGGTACAGACACGGAGCTGTTTTTT | TRBJ2-2 | NA | NA | TRBV9
CASSLAFASRETQYF | TGTGCCAGCAGCTTGGCATTTGCGAGTAGGGAGACCCAGTACTTC | TRBJ2-5 | NA | NA | TRBV5-4
CASWRGGNEKLFF | TGTGCCAGCTGGCGGGGGGGGAATGAAAAACTGTTTTTT | TRBJ1-4 | NA | NA | TRBV21-1
CASSLLSGSPTQYF | TGTGCCAGTAGTCTCTTATCAGGGAGTCCGACCCAGTACTTC | TRBJ2-5 | NA | NA | TRBV19
CASTVYEGKSNQPQHF | TGTGCCAGCACGGTTTACGAGGGAAAGAGCAATCAGCCCCAGCATTTT | TRBJ1-5 | NA | NA | TRBV7-9
CASSLMASGAPPYNEQFF | TGTGCCAGCAGTTTAATGGCTAGCGGCGCCCCACCTTACAATGAGCAGTTCTTC | TRBJ2-1 | NA | TRBD2 | TRBV27
CASSQGLFGFYEQYF | TGCGCCAGCAGCCAAGGGCTATTTGGGTTCTACGAGCAGTACTTC | TRBJ2-7 | NA | NA | TRBV4-1
CASSIGSSPKRGNTEAFF | TGTGCCAGCAGCATCGGGTCCAGTCCGAAAAGGGGGAACACTGAAGCTTTCTTT | TRBJ1-1 | NA | NA | TRBV21-1
CASSVVPGDSGNTIYF | TGTGCCAGCAGCGTAGTTCCAGGCGACTCTGGAAACACCATATATTTT | TRBJ1-3 | NA | NA | TRBV9
CASSVLNYGYTF | TGTGCCAGCAGTGTGTTGAACTATGGCTACACCTTC | TRBJ1-2 | NA | NA | TRBV2
CSASQLRDTQYF | TGCAGTGCTAGTCAACTTCGGGATACGCAGTATTTT | TRBJ2-3 | NA | NA | TRBV20-1
CASSHPLGTDTQYF | TGTGCCAGCAGCCACCCCCTGGGCACAGATACGCAGTATTTT | TRBJ2-3 | NA | NA | TRBV7-9
CASSEGQPSGNTIYF | TGCGCCAGCAGCGAGGGACAGCCCTCTGGAAACACCATATATTTT | TRBJ1-3 | NA | TRBD1 | TRBV5-1
CASSLGGGPTYEQYF | TGTGCCAGCAGCCTCGGGGGGGGACCAACCTACGAGCAGTACTTC | TRBJ2-7 | NA | TRBD2 | TRBV6-5
CATAQGWGTEAFF | TGTGCCACCGCACAGGGTTGGGGCACTGAAGCTTTCTTT | TRBJ1-1 | NA | NA | TRBV15
CASSPLQGGQPQHF | TGTGCCAGCTCACCTTTGCAGGGAGGGCAGCCCCAGCATTTT | TRBJ1-5 | NA | NA | TRBV18
CASSPWDRGDYGYTF | TGTGCCAGCAGCCCATGGGACAGGGGAGACTATGGCTACACCTTC | TRBJ1-2 | once | TRBD1 | TRBV3-1/TRBV3-2
CASSLYGFPAYGYTF | TGTGCCAGCAGCTTGTATGGGTTCCCTGCCTATGGCTACACCTTC | TRBJ1-2 | NA | NA | TRBV5-6
CASSLGQARGNQPQHF | TGTGCCAGCAGCCTCGGACAGGCCCGGGGCAATCAGCCCCAGCATTTT | TRBJ1-5 | NA | TRBD1 | TRBV5-6
CASSPSRRAPDNEQFF | TGTGCCAGCAGCCCGTCCCGACGAGCGCCCGACAATGAGCAGTTCTTC | TRBJ2-1 | NA | NA | TRBV14
CASSERSPGMAEQYF | TGCGCCAGCAGTGAGCGCAGCCCAGGAATGGCCGAGCAGTACTTC | TRBJ2-7 | NA | NA | TRBV10-1
CASSQGWGGDQPQHF | TGTGCCAGCAGCCAAGGATGGGGGGGCGATCAGCCCCAGCATTTT | TRBJ1-5 | NA | NA | TRBV3-1/TRBV3-2
CASSLGLRGVKNIQYF | TGTGCCAGCAGCTTAGGGCTACGGGGAGTCAAAAACATTCAGTACTTC | TRBJ2-4 | once | NA | TRBV7-8
CASSLSGVNRRNTIYF | TGTGCCAGCAGTTTATCGGGGGTTAATCGTAGAAACACCATATATTTT | TRBJ1-3 | NA | NA | TRBV11-2
CATSDLGFPETQYF | TGTGCCACCAGTGATTTGGGGTTCCCAGAGACCCAGTACTTC | TRBJ2-5 | NA | NA | TRBV24-1
CASSLDHHPRFYGYTF | TGTGCCAGCAGCTTAGATCACCATCCCCGATTCTATGGCTACACCTTC | TRBJ1-2 | NA | NA | TRBV11-2
CSAQGQGIREQYF | TGCAGCGCCCAGGGACAGGGGATCAGGGAGCAGTACTTC | TRBJ2-7 | NA | TRBD1 | TRBV29-1
CASSGSYNSPLHF | TGTGCCAGCTCTGGCTCCTATAATTCACCCCTCCACTTT | TRBJ1-6 | NA | NA | TRBV18
CASSLVSGSAAFF | TGCGCCAGCAGCTTGGTCTCAGGGTCGGCAGCTTTCTTT | TRBJ1-1 | NA | NA | TRBV5-1
CASSPSYGDSPLHF | TGTGCCAGCTCACCATCCTACGGGGACTCACCCCTCCACTTT | TRBJ1-6 | NA | NA | TRBV18
CASSDSYGEPMSIQYF | TGTGCCAGCAGCGATTCCTACGGGGAGCCTATGAGCATTCAGTACTTC | TRBJ2-4 | NA | NA | TRBV7-6
CASSQGAHQPQHF | TGCGCCAGCAGCCAAGGGGCGCATCAGCCCCAGCATTTT | TRBJ1-5 | NA | NA | TRBV4-1
CASRWDRGPSDTQYF | TGTGCCAGCAGGTGGGACAGGGGCCCTTCAGATACGCAGTATTTT | TRBJ2-3 | NA | TRBD1 | TRBV2
CASSFSGRVYNEQFF | TGTGCCAGCAGCTTCAGCGGGAGGGTATACAATGAGCAGTTCTTC | TRBJ2-1 | NA | TRBD2 | TRBV9
CASSYSHPGGTGELFF | TGTGCCAGCAGTTACTCCCACCCCGGGGGCACCGGGGAGCTGTTTTTT | TRBJ2-2 | NA | NA | TRBV6-5
CAWSVDSNQPQHF | TGTGCCTGGAGTGTGGACAGCAATCAGCCCCAGCATTTT | TRBJ1-5 | NA | NA | TRBV30
CASGVAGVNTGELFF | TGCGCCAGCGGAGTAGCGGGAGTGAACACCGGGGAGCTGTTTTTT | TRBJ2-2 | NA | TRBD2 | TRBV4-1
CASSFLPDSYNEQFF | TGTGCCAGCAGCTTCCTTCCGGACAGCTACAATGAGCAGTTCTTC | TRBJ2-1 | NA | NA | TRBV5-5
CASSSPRRAVEQYF | TGTGCCAGCAGCTCTCCCCGGCGGGCGGTCGAGCAGTACTTC | TRBJ2-7 | NA | NA | TRBV13
CASSDSRGNAEAFF | TGTGCCAGCAGCGATTCCAGGGGTAACGCTGAAGCTTTCTTT | TRBJ1-1 | NA | NA | TRBV6-5
CASSGGKFYEQYF | TGTGCCAGCAGCGGGGGCAAGTTCTACGAGCAGTACTTC | TRBJ2-7 | NA | NA | TRBV12-3/TRBV12-4
CASKDRDSDNYGYTF | TGTGCCAGCAAAGACCGGGACAGCGATAACTATGGCTACACCTTC | TRBJ1-2 | NA | TRBD1 | TRBV6-6
CASSWGTGELFF | TGTGCCAGCAGCTGGGGGACCGGGGAGCTGTTTTTT | TRBJ2-2 | NA | NA | TRBV5-6
CASSFIGGDYNEQFF | TGCGCCAGCAGCTTTATCGGGGGAGACTACAATGAGCAGTTCTTC | TRBJ2-1 | NA | NA | TRBV5-1
CASSQPRGSGANVLTF | TGCGCCAGCAGCCAACCCAGGGGGTCTGGGGCCAACGTCCTGACTTTC | TRBJ2-6 | NA | TRBD1 | TRBV4-1
CASKWAYQETQYF | TGTGCCAGCAAGTGGGCCTATCAAGAGACCCAGTACTTC | TRBJ2-5 | NA | NA | TRBV2
CSAEPLQETQYF | TGCAGCGCAGAGCCACTCCAAGAGACCCAGTACTTC | TRBJ2-5 | NA | NA | TRBV29-1
CASSLIDRSGGTEAFF | TGTGCCAGCAGCTTGATTGATAGATCTGGTGGCACTGAAGCTTTCTTT | TRBJ1-1 | NA | NA | TRBV5-6
CASSPSGSSYNEQFF | TGTGCCAGCAGCCCAAGCGGAAGCTCCTACAATGAGCAGTTCTTC | TRBJ2-1 | NA | NA | TRBV11-2
CASSVGGVSGNTIYF | TGTGCCAGCAGCGTAGGGGGGGTCTCTGGAAACACCATATATTTT | TRBJ1-3 | NA | NA | TRBV9
CAWRTGGSGKLFF | TGTGCCTGGAGGACAGGGGGGTCCGGAAAACTGTTTTTT | TRBJ1-4 | once | TRBD1 | TRBV30
CASSSSGRKYNEQFF | TGTGCCAGCAGCTCCTCCGGAAGGAAGTACAATGAGCAGTTCTTC | TRBJ2-1 | once | NA | TRBV11-3
CASQLGRGANTEAFF | TGCGCCAGCCAACTTGGCCGAGGGGCGAACACTGAAGCTTTCTTT | TRBJ1-1 | NA | NA | TRBV5-1
CASSTRLLTSGGETQYF | TGTGCCAGCAGCACAAGATTGTTGACTAGCGGGGGCGAGACCCAGTACTTC | TRBJ2-5 | NA | TRBD2 | TRBV3-1/TRBV3-2
CASSQSQTTLKLFF | TGTGCCAGCAGCCAATCCCAGACAACACTGAAGCTTTTCTTT | TRBJ1-1 | NA | NA | TRBV16
CASSETGGNQPQHF | TGTGCCAGCAGTGAAACAGGGGGCAATCAGCCCCAGCATTTT | TRBJ1-5 | NA | TRBD1 | TRBV6-1
CASSQDRGGTEAFF | TGCGCCAGCAGCCAAGATAGAGGGGGCACTGAAGCTTTCTTT | TRBJ1-1 | NA | NA | TRBV4-3